The clone carrying this T cell receptor (beta chain) was seen a handful of times. This specimen belongs to a study of blood T cell repertoires in COVID-19. Study summary: From T cells, B-cell-depleted T cells, or PBMCs came the material, which was cDNA or gDNA.

Using immunoSEQ multiplex PCR, the repertoire was profiled, and TCRdb retains in-frame clones only, with some absent. This table has under 65,000 clones, roughly 80% appearing once. This CDR3 has 18 residues. Trimming cost V 1 base and J 7 bases, with 25 bases left between them. Germline V gene data show CDR1 as SGHDN and CDR2 as FVKESK. The TCR comes from a woman aged 45-59 years with acute COVID-19. This rearrangement joins TRBV14 to TRBJ1-1; the D gene is possibly TRBD1 (6 bases). Sequencing was carried out using PBMCs or T cells enriched from blood (not recorded which). The CDR3 DNA follows: TGTGCCAGCAGCCAAGTAGGGTTTAGGCGGGGGGCTCGGGGTGAAGCTTTCTTT. This translates into CASSQVGFRRGARGEAFF.